This T cell receptor (beta chain) was sequenced in a study of T cells in Graves' hyperthyroidism and ophthalmopathy. Overall study results and limits: Most thyroid-expanded clonotypes above 0.001 were also found in blood.

Those with hyperthyroidism were 18 to 65 years old, newly diagnosed, and ill for under 2 months. Patients with uncontrolled infections, other autoimmune diseases, pregnancy or lactation were excluded. Clinical symptoms, serum thyroxine, TRAb, thyroid ultrasound and orbital computed tomography established diagnosis. Amplification of TCR beta CDR3 regions used RNA as the template. A set of HTBI primers served as the primers for a first-round RT-PCR of the TCR CDR3. TCRdb re-derived calls from the multiplex PCR reads in MiXCR, one entry per CDR3 protein. Seen here are under 350,000 distinct CDR3 sequences, approximately 14% observed once, and the top ten hold 7% to 9.5%. Comments on this clonotype: Its antigen is not known.

The CDR3 is 16 residues long. V lost 8 bases and J lost 3, with 22 bases in between. Looked up from germline, CDR1 is MNHEY and CDR2 is SVGEGT. The TCR originated in a middle-aged woman with Graves' hyperthyroidism. The specimen was blood. V is TRBV6-2 or TRBV6-3 and J is TRBJ2-5; maybe TRBD2 (5 bases). DNA for the CDR3: TGTGCCAGCGGCTTGAGGGAGAGTGGCTTAAAAGAGACCCAGTACTTC. Its translation is CASGLRESGLKETQYF.